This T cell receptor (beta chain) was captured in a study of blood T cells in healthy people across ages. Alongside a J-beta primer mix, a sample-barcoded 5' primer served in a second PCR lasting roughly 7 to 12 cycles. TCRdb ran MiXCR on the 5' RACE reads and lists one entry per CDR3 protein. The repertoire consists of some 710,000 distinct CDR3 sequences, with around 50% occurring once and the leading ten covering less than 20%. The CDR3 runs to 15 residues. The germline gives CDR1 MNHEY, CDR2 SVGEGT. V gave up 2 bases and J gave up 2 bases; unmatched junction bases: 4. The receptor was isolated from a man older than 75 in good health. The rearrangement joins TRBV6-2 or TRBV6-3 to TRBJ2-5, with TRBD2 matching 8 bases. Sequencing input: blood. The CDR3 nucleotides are TGTGCCAGCAGTTACAGCGGACTAGCACAAGAGACCCAGTACTTC. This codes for CASSYSGLAQETQYF.